This entry concerns a single T cell receptor beta chain. Germline and junction disagree at one end, which may indicate a read error. These data come from a study of blood T cell repertoires in COVID-19. Study-level information: Spain, Italy and the United States supplied samples that represented acute and convalescent COVID-19. The analysed material was cDNA or gDNA that came from T cells, B-cell-depleted T cells, or PBMCs.

Per the original data handling: From reference gene primer amplification, estimates of nucleated cell counts were derived. Libraries were prepared by immunoSEQ multiplex PCR; TCRdb keeps only in-frame clonotypes and omits some of them. For V, J and clone size, that table is used; D and trimming come from the DNA. The table shows some 150,000 clones, with approximately 86% occurring only once. CDR3 length: 15 amino acids. Germline CDR1 and CDR2: SSHAT and FNYEAQ (reference sequence). The rearrangement links TRBV7-7 to TRBJ1-4; D is possibly TRBD1 (6 bases). The specimen was peripheral blood. This clonotype originated in a woman between 55 and 75 years old with acute or convalescent COVID-19. CDR3 bases: TGTGCTAGCAGCTTAGGGGGACAAGGGAATGAAAAACTGTTTTTT. This gives the protein CASSLGGQGNEKLFF.